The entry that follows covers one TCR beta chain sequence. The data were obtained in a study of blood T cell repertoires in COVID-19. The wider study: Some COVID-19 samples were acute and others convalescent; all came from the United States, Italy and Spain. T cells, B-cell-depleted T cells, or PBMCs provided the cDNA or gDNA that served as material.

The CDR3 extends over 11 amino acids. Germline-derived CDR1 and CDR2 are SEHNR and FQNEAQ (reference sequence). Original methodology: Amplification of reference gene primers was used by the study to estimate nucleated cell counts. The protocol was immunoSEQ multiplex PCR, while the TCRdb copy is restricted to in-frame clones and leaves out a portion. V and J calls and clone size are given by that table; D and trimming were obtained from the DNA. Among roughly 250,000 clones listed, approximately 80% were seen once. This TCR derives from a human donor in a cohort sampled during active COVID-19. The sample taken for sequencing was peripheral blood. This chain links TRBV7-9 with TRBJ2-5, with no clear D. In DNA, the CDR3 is TGTGTATCGGAGACCCAAGAGACCCAGTACTTC. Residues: CVSETQETQYF.